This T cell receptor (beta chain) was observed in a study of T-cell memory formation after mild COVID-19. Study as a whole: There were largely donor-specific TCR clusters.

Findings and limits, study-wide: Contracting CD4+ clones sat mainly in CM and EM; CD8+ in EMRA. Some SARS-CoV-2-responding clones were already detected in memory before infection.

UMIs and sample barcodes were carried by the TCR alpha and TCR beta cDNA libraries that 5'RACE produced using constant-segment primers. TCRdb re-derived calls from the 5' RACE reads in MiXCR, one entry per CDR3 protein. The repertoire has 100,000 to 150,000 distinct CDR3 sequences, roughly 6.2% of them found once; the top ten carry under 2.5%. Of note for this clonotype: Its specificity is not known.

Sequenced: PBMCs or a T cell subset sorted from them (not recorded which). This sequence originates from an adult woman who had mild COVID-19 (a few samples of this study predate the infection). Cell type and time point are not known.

The CDR3 DNA follows: TGTGCCAGCTCACCACGGGGGCAGGGAGGAAATCAGCCCCAGCATTTT. Protein: CASSPRGQGGNQPQHF. V usage is TRBV18 and J usage is TRBJ1-5; weak D call: TRBD1 (6 bases). Trimming removed 1 base from V and 4 bases from J, with 14 bases in between. The CDR3 has 16 residues. Germline V gene data show CDR1 as KGHSH and CDR2 as LQKENI.